These 2 T cell receptor beta chains share one sample of origin, sequenced in a study of blood T cell repertoires in COVID-19. TCRdb's copy holds only in-frame clones and misses some; the assay was immunoSEQ multiplex PCR. The sample gives tens of thousands of clones, 88% of which show up once; under 6% is in the top ten. The sequenced sample consisted of peripheral blood. The receptors come from a human donor in a cohort sampled during active COVID-19.

The gene calls are TRBV5-6 and TRBJ2-2; a possible D gene is TRBD1 (5 bases). Trimming took off 4 bases at V and 4 bases at J, with 11 bases between the two ends. Germline V lookup: CDR1 SGHDT, CDR2 YYEEEE. The CDR3 is 14 amino acids. DNA for the CDR3: TGTGCCAGCAGCCAACAGGCTAGCACCGGGGAGCTGTTTTTT. Amino acids: CASSQQASTGELFF.

CDR3 nucleotide sequence: TGTGCCAGCAGCCATGGGGGATTGATGCGGGAGCCGGCCGCTAATCAGCAGTTCTTC. This gives the protein CASSHGGLMREPAANQQFF. The V and J genes are TRBV7-2 and TRBJ2-1; 7 nucleotides line up with TRBD2. Germline V gene lookup returns CDR1 SGHTA and CDR2 FQGNSA. CDR3 length equals 19 residues. Trimming at V came to 5 bases and at J to 11 bases, leaving 27 bases not matched to a gene.